This T cell receptor beta chain was found in a study of cytomegalovirus exposure and HLA in healthy donors. Study as a whole: Earlier findings included over 90 million unique TCR beta sequences obtained from roughly 200 million T cells. Overall study results and limits: In a later analysis, several top co-occurrence clusters appeared linked to parvovirus B19, influenza, CMV and Epstein-Barr virus. Using a false discovery rate of 0.05, a later analysis showed that approximately 18,000 TCR beta sequences were associated with HLA alleles.

J was trimmed by 4 bases and V by 2 bases; bases with no gene match: 7. CDR1 is SGHRS, CDR2 YFSETQ, per germline. This CDR3 has 16 amino acids. The PCR employed 60 Vbeta primers together with 13 Jbeta primers. The repertoire was sequenced with immunoSEQ multiplex PCR; TCRdb's copy has only in-frame clones and lacks some. The table has 130,000 to 150,000 clones, around four fifths seen once; the top ten hold approximately 3.6%. On this clone itself: Its target is not known.

The source of this sequence is a male donor in good health and CMV-seronegative. Sequenced input: PBMCs. The rearrangement uses TRBV5-1 and TRBJ2-1, with 9 bases identical to TRBD2. This chain's CDR3 is CASSFLAGRRYNEQFF. The CDR3 bases are TGCGCCAGCAGCTTCCTAGCGGGGAGAAGGTACAATGAGCAGTTCTTC.